The 24 T cell receptor beta chains presented below share a single source sample, sequenced in a study of vaccination effects on CD4 cells after COVID-19. At the end of 9 to 11 days of culture, CD4+ T cells were isolated. Everyone in the study got two shots of either the BNT162b2 or mRNA-1273 vaccine. Which antigens these TCRs recognize remains unknown. Clones were sequenced by immunoSEQ multiplex PCR, and TCRdb holds only the in-frame ones, with some missing. The sample holds about 73,000 clones; approximately 73% are singletons and the top ten take about 2%. This material consisted of CD4+ T cells from PBMCs cultured without peptide, taken after COVID-19 vaccination. Receptor source: a human donor who received a COVID-19 vaccine.

A few counts support this clone. The chain recombines TRBV5-1 with TRBJ1-1; D is unresolved. The CDR3 has 12 amino acids. The V gene's germline CDR1 is SGHRS and CDR2 YFSETQ. Trimming took off 4 bases at V and 1 base at J, with 5 bases between the two ends. CDR3 loop: CASSQKNTEAFF. CDR3 nucleotides: TGCGCCAGCAGCCAGAAGAACACTGAAGCTTTCTTT.

This clone showed up just once. The rearrangement uses TRBV21-1 and TRBJ2-2; TRBD1 is taken as the D call from the table, unchecked against the DNA. TRBV21-1 is given as a pseudogene. The length of the CDR3 is 16 residues. CDR3 region: CASSKRDRGDTGELFF. The CDR3 region has the DNA TGTGCCAGCAGCAAAAGGGACAGGGGAGACACCGGGGAGCTGTTTTTT.

The V call is TRBV2, the J call TRBJ2-3; 8 bases align to TRBD2. The V gene end was trimmed by 6 bases and the J gene end by 0 bases; junction bases not matched to a gene: 11. Germline CDR1 reads SNHLY; CDR2 reads FYNNEI. This CDR3 is 17 amino acids long. Written as DNA, the CDR3 is TGTGCCAGCAGGGCAAGGGCGGCTAGCGGGAGCACAGATACGCAGTATTTT. Protein product: CASRARAASGSTDTQYF.

This chain connects TRBV7-2 to TRBJ2-3; 8 nucleotides match TRBD2. Germline CDR1 SGHTA, CDR2 FQGNSA. The CDR3 covers 15 residues. V lost 1 base, J lost 2 bases, and 2 bases stayed unmatched. The CDR3 protein is CASSLGGGPTDTQYF. The CDR3 region has the DNA TGTGCCAGCAGCTTAGGCGGGGGGCCCACAGATACGCAGTATTTT.

CDR3 in DNA: TGTGCCAGCAGCACAGGGTCTTCGGAGACCCAGTACTTC. Protein product: CASSTGSSETQYF. The V and J genes are TRBV6-6 and TRBJ2-5; possible D gene TRBD1, 6 bases. The CDR3 covers 13 residues. V lost 6 bases and J 5 bases, leaving 13 bases between the germline ends. The germline V gene has CDR1 MNHNY and CDR2 SVGAGI (reference sequence).

This clone was counted a few times. CDR3 in DNA: TGTGCCAGCAGCCAGAGCTACTCTGGAAACACCATATATTTT. Its translation: CASSQSYSGNTIYF. The J gene is TRBJ1-3, the V gene TRBV6-5; no firm D call. The germline CDR1 and CDR2 sequences are MNHEY and SVGAGI. Trimming cost V 6 bases and J 0 bases, with 9 bases left between them. The CDR3 has 14 residues.

V is TRBV5-1 and J is TRBJ1-2, with 11 bases aligning to TRBD1. V dropped 4 bases and J dropped 4; count of bases not matched to a gene: 3. Germline V gives CDR1 SGHRS, CDR2 YFSETQ. This CDR3 comprises 14 residues. In nucleotides, the CDR3 is TGCGCCAGCAGCCCGGGACAGGGGGTCTATGGCTACACCTTC. It translates to CASSPGQGVYGYTF.

This clone was seen a single time. This chain links TRBV7-9 with TRBJ1-2; maybe TRBD1 (6 bases). CDR3 length: 15 amino acids. V gave up 5 bases and J gave up 8 bases, with 21 bases separating them. The germline CDR1 and CDR2 sequences are SEHNR and FQNEAQ (reference sequence). The CDR3 sequence: CASSLVQGGVRGYTF. The CDR3 DNA is TGTGCCAGCAGCCTCGTACAGGGAGGGGTTAGAGGCTACACCTTC.

This clone has only one observation. The genes are TRBV5-1 and TRBJ1-2, with 9 bases lining up with TRBD1. Germline loops: CDR1 SGHRS, CDR2 YFSETQ. The CDR3 loop spans 17 amino acids. The junction had 12 bases not matched to a gene; V was cut back by 3 bases and J by 3 bases. The CDR3 region has the DNA TGCGCCAGCAGCTGGGGAAGCCCGAGACAGGGGGACTATGGCTACACCTTC. Translating it yields CASSWGSPRQGDYGYTF.

The chain links TRBV4-2 to TRBJ1-4; weak D call: TRBD1 (6 bases). CDR3 length: 16 amino acids. V was cut by 0 bases and J by 4 bases, with 12 bases left in between. The germline CDR1 and CDR2 sequences are LGHNA and YNFKEQ. The CDR3 bases are TGTGCCAGCAGCCAAGATCAGGACAGACGTAATGAAAAACTGTTTTTT. Amino acids: CASSQDQDRRNEKLFF.

Written as DNA, the CDR3 is TGTGCCAGCAGTGATTCTAGAAGGGAGGCCACTGAAGCTTTCTTT. It codes for CASSDSRREATEAFF. V is TRBV6-4 and J is TRBJ1-1; no clear D gene. Germline CDR1 MRHNA, CDR2 SNTAGT. V was cut by 3 bases and J by 4 bases, with 15 bases left in between. This CDR3 is 15 amino acids long.

The genes are TRBV7-9 and TRBJ2-2; 12 nucleotides line up with TRBD2. This CDR3 region has 15 residues. J lost 4 bases, V lost 6 bases, and 3 bases had no gene match. The germline V gene encodes CDR1 SEHNR and CDR2 FQNEAQ (reference sequence). CDR3 protein: CASSLLAGGTGELFF. DNA of the CDR3: TGTGCCAGCAGTTTACTAGCGGGGGGCACCGGGGAGCTGTTTTTT.

In DNA, the CDR3 is TGTGCCAGCAGCCAATCCGCCGGGACAGGGAGACCCTACACCTTC. This codes for CASSQSAGTGRPYTF. The chain joins TRBV3-1 (or the pseudogene TRBV3-2) to TRBJ1-2; 9 nucleotides agree with TRBD1. The CDR3 sequence is 15 residues long. Germline lookup yields CDR1 LGHDT and CDR2 YNNKEL (reference sequence). V lost 2 bases and J lost 10; bases outside the gene matches: 11.

The V call is TRBV23-1, the J call TRBJ2-7; no firm D call. TRBV23-1 is annotated as an ORF whose role is uncertain. The ends were cut back, 3 bases at V and 3 bases at J, with 9 bases in the middle. The CDR3 extends over 13 amino acids. The CDR3 nucleotides are TGCGCCAGCAGTCAGGCTTCGTGCTACGAGCAGTACGTC. It yields the protein CASSQASCYEQYV.

In its sample, this clone was seen a few times. The CDR3 nucleotides are TGTGCCAGCAGCCAAGATCGGCCTAGGCCGGAGAATTCACCCCTCCACTTT. It yields the protein CASSQDRPRPENSPLHF. The chain joins TRBV14 to TRBJ1-6; D not certain. The V and J ends lost 0 bases and 7 bases respectively, with 16 bases between them. The CDR3 contains 17 residues. The germline V gene has CDR1 SGHDN and CDR2 FVKESK.

J is TRBJ2-2 and V is TRBV19; 10 nucleotides agree with TRBD2. The CDR3 has 17 residues. CDR1 LNHDA and CDR2 SQIVND come from the germline V gene (reference sequence). With V trimmed by 8 bases and J by 2 bases, 11 bases remained unmatched. This CDR3 is CASLNFRTSGNTGELFF. CDR3 DNA sequence: TGTGCCAGTCTCAATTTCCGGACTAGCGGTAACACCGGGGAGCTGTTTTTT. The complete variable domain, with remaining parts taken from reference TRBV19 and TRBJ2-2, reads DGGITQSPKYLFRKEGQNVTLSCEQNLNHDAMYWYRQDPGQGLRLIYYSQIVNDFQKGDIAEGYSVSREKKESFPLTVTSAQKNPTAFYLCASLNFRTSGNTGELFFGEGSRLTVL.

The J gene is TRBJ2-5, the V gene TRBV7-7; a possible D gene is TRBD1 (6 bases). Germline V lookup: CDR1 SSHAT, CDR2 FNYEAQ (reference sequence). The CDR3 spans 13 residues. The V and J ends lost 0 bases and 10 bases respectively, with 12 bases between them. CDR3 coding DNA: TGTGCCAGCAGCTTAGCACAGGGAAGGGACCAGTACTTC. Its protein is CASSLAQGRDQYF.

This chain joins TRBV15 and TRBJ2-1, with TRBD2 matching over 11 bases. The ends lost 1 base at V and 7 bases at J; junction bases unmatched: 12. This CDR3 has 18 residues. Germline lookup yields CDR1 LNHNV and CDR2 YYDKDF (reference sequence). The CDR3 DNA reads as TGTGCCACCAGCAGAGGTCTAGCGGGGGGCCCTCCTGGGAATGAGCAGTTCTTC. The encoded protein is CATSRGLAGGPPGNEQFF.

The gene calls are TRBV12-3 or TRBV12-4 and TRBJ1-2; D not certain. Trimming shortened V by 2 bases and J by 3 bases, and 7 bases separated the two germline ends. This CDR3 contains 13 residues. The CDR3 sequence: CASSLQPYYGYTF. CDR3 DNA sequence: TGTGCCAGCAGTTTACAGCCTTACTATGGCTACACCTTC.

As DNA, the CDR3 is TGTGCCACCAGTGATGCTAGGGGCACCACCGGGGAGCTGTTTTTT. It codes for CATSDARGTTGELFF. The chain employs TRBV24-1 and TRBJ2-2, with a tentative D call TRBD1 (5 bases). CDR3 length: 15 amino acids. CDR1 and CDR2 from the germline V gene are KGHDR and SFDVKD. V shed 3 bases and J shed 4 bases, with 11 bases lying between them.

Only one count was recorded for this clone. The chain uses TRBV19 and TRBJ1-2, with 7 nucleotides matching TRBD1. Per germline, CDR1 LNHDA and CDR2 SQIVND (reference sequence). V lost 7 bases, J lost 7 bases, and 6 bases stayed unmatched. There are 12 residues in the CDR3. The CDR3 DNA reads TGTGCCAGTATGTCAGGGGGACGTGGCTACACCTTC. It is translated as CASMSGGRGYTF.

V usage is TRBV18 and J usage is TRBJ2-7, with 7 nucleotides matching TRBD1. The CDR3 totals 13 residues. Germline CDR1 and CDR2: KGHSH and LQKENI. J was trimmed by 3 bases and V by 5 bases; bases with no gene match: 4. CDR3 protein: CASSAGTVYEQYV. The CDR3 nucleotides read TGTGCCAGCTCAGCAGGGACAGTCTACGAGCAGTACGTC.

This chain joins TRBV1 and TRBJ2-1; TRBD2 reflects the table's D call only, with no check against the DNA. TRBV1 represents a pseudogene. There are 20 residues in the CDR3. CDR3 protein: CTSSQDLTSGGQSSYNEQFF. DNA for the CDR3: TGCACCAGCAGCCAAGATCTGACTAGCGGGGGCCAAAGCTCCTACAATGAGCAGTTCTTC.

There are a few counts of this clone. The V call is TRBV24-1, the J call TRBJ1-5; no definite D call. The germline V and J ends were trimmed by 4 bases and 4 bases, with 7 bases remaining between them. The germline V gene encodes CDR1 KGHDR and CDR2 SFDVKD. This CDR3 is built from 13 residues. CDR3: CATSDRNNQPQHF. The CDR3 DNA sequence: TGTGCCACCAGTGACCGAAATAATCAGCCCCAGCATTTT.